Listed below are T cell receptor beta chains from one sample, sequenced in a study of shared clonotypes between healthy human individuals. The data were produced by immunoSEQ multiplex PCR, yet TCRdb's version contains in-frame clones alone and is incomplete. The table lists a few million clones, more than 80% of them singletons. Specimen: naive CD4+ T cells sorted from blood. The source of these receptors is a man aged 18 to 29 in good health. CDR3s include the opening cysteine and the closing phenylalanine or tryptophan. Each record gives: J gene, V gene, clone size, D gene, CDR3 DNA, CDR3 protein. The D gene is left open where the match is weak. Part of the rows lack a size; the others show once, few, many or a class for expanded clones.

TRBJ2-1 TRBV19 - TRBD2 TGTGCCAGTATCCCCGTAGCGGGAGCCTCCTACAATGAGCAGTTCTTC CASIPVAGASYNEQFF
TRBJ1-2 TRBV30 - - TGTGCCTGGAGAGGCCCCGGGAGAAGGAATGGCTACACCTTC CAWRGPGRRNGYTF
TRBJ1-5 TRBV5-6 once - TGTGCCAGCAGCTTGGGATGGGGAGGGAATCAGCCCCAGCATTTT CASSLGWGGNQPQHF
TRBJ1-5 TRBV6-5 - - TGTGCCAGCAGTTACTCGAAGAATAGCAATCAGCCCCAGCATTTT CASSYSKNSNQPQHF
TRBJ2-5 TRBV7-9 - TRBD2 TGTGCCAGCAGCTTGGAGTTTGGGCGGGAGCAGGGAGAGACCCAGTACTTC CASSLEFGREQGETQYF
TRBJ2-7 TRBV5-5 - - TGTGCCAGCAGTTCTGGGGAGCGGTACGAGCAGTACTTC CASSSGERYEQYF
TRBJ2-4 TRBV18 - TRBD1 TGTGCCAGCTCACAGGACAGGGTGTCCCAAAACATTCAGTACTTC CASSQDRVSQNIQYF
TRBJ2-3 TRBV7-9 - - TGTGCCAGCAGCTTACTCAGTGGCTTTGGAACAGATACGCAGTATTTT CASSLLSGFGTDTQYF
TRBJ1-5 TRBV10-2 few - TGCGCCAGCAGTGAGGGGGTCGGTCAGCCCCAGCATTTT CASSEGVGQPQHF
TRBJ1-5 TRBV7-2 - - TGTGCCAGCAGCCCCAGGGGCATTCAGCCCCAGCATTTT CASSPRGIQPQHF
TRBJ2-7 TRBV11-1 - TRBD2 TGTGCCAGCAGCTTTGCCAGCGGGGGTTCCTACGAGCAGTACTTC CASSFASGGSYEQYF
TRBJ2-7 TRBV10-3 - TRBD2 TGTGCCATCAGTCCTTTCGCGGGAGCCCTGTCCTACGAGCAGTACTTC CAISPFAGALSYEQYF
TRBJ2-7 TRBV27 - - TGTGCCACAATAAGGGGTAGCGAGCAGTACTTC CATIRGSEQYF
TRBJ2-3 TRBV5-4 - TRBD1 TGTGCCAGCAGCTCACAGGGGGTCCCCGATACGCAGTATTTT CASSSQGVPDTQYF
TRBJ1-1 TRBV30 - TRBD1 TGTGCCTGGAGTTTGGGGACAGCACCCACTGAAGCTTTCTTT CAWSLGTAPTEAFF
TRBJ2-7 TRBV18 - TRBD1 TGTGCCAGCTCACCACCGAGTCGGACAGGGGGGCCCTACGAGCAGTACTTC CASSPPSRTGGPYEQYF
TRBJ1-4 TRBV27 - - TGTGCCAGCAGTTTATCGATAAGTGCCAGAGGGACTGAAAAACTGTTTTTT CASSLSISARGTEKLFF
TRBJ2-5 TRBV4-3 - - TGCGCCAGCAGCCGAGAGGCAGGGGAGACCCAGTACTTC CASSREAGETQYF
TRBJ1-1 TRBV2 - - TGTGCCAGCAGTCGGGGAGGGGGCACTGAAGCTTTCTTT CASSRGGGTEAFF
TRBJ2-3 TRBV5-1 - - TGCGCCAGCAGCTCTTACACGCCTAGCACAGATACGCAGTATTTT CASSSYTPSTDTQYF
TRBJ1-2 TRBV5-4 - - TGTGCCAGCAGCTTGGTGGGGGCCCAAGCTGGTGGCTACACCTTC CASSLVGAQAGGYTF
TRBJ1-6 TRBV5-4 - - TGTGCCAGCAGCTTGGGTCAGGGGAGCTATAATTCACCCCTCCACTTT CASSLGQGSYNSPLHF
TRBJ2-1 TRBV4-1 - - TGCGCCAGCAGCCAAGAGCAGGGGAGAATTGAGCAGTTCTTC CASSQEQGRIEQFF
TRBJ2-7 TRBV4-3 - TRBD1 TGCGCCAGCAGCGCGGACAGGGAACCCTTCTACGAGCAGTACTTC CASSADREPFYEQYF
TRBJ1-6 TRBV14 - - TGTGCCAGCAGCCAAGTGGGGGCGGCACCCCTCCACTTT CASSQVGAAPLHF
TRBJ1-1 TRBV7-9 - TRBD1 TGTGCCAGCAGCTTAACAGGGGCTGAAGCTTTCTTT CASSLTGAEAFF
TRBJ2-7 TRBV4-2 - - TGTGCCAGCAGCCAAGAAGGAACAGGCTCCTACGAGCAGTACTTC CASSQEGTGSYEQYF
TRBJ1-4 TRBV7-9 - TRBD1 TGTGCCAGCAGCTTAGTACAGGGGCAATTTGAAAAACTGTTTTTT CASSLVQGQFEKLFF
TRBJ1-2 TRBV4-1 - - TGCGCCAGCAGCCAAGACGGGGGACGGGTTGGCTACACCTTC CASSQDGGRVGYTF
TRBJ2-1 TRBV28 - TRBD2 TGTGCCAGCACCTCCAGGGCGGGGGGATACAATGAGCAGTTCTTC CASTSRAGGYNEQFF
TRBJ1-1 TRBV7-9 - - TGTGCCAGCAGCTTGGCTGTCTGGGAGAAGAACACTGAAGCTTTCTTT CASSLAVWEKNTEAFF
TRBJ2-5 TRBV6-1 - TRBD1 TGTGCCAGCAGTGGACAGGGGGCGCTTGGGGAGACCCAGTACTTC CASSGQGALGETQYF
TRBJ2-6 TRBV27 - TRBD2 TGTGCCAGCACCAGAGGGAGTAGCGGGGGGTACCCCTCTGGGGCCAACGTCCTGACTTTC CASTRGSSGGYPSGANVLTF
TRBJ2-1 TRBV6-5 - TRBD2 TGCCCCTTAGCGGGAGGGCCCGGCAATGAGCAGTTCTTC CPLAGGPGNEQFF
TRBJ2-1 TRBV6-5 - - TGTGCCAGCAGTTCAGGAGGGGGGCCCTCTAATGAGCAGTTCTTC CASSSGGGPSNEQFF
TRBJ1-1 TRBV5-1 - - TGCGCCAGCAGCATTACCAACAGTTTCGGGGGCCGAATCTTAAAATCTGAAGCTTTCTTT CASSITNSFGGRILKSEAFF
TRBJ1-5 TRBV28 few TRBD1 TGTGCCAGCAGCCCGGACAGGTTCAATCAGCCCCAGCATTTT CASSPDRFNQPQHF
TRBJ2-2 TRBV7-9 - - TGTGCCAGCAAGCAATCCCCTCGGGGCCCAGGCGCCGGGGAGCTGTTTTTT CASKQSPRGPGAGELFF
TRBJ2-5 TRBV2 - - TGTGCCAGCACCTTAACAGAGACCCAGTACTTC CASTLTETQYF
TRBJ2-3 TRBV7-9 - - TGTGCCAGCAGCTCGGACAGTAGTACAGATACGCAGTATTTT CASSSDSSTDTQYF